Described below is a single TCR beta chain sequence and its context. Its antigen is unknown. This sample was included in a study of identical twins. The CDR3 totals 16 residues. V shed 2 bases and J 4 bases; nucleotides not matched to a gene: 8. Germline CDR1 is KGHDR and CDR2 is SFDVKD. TCRdb used MiXCR to reprocess the 5' RACE reads, holding one entry per CDR3 protein. The repertoire holds roughly 1.6 million distinct CDR3 sequences, with around a third as singletons. Findings and caveats of the study: Sharing of beta out-of-frame sequences by twins showed a weaker excess. Fewer insertions marked abundant cord blood beta clonotypes; young adult naive trended weakly, memory not at all. The study reached conclusions through statistical analysis that was cross-sectional, not following the same donors.

The rearrangement uses TRBV24-1 and TRBJ2-5, with 8 bases aligning to TRBD2. The clonotype comes from a newborn girl in good health. The sequencing sample was made of cord blood. Here the CDR3 reads CATSDSTNGRGETQYF. For the CDR3, the DNA is TGTGCCACCAGTGATTCCACAAACGGGAGGGGAGAGACCCAGTACTTC.